The 16 T cell receptor beta chains given below trace back to one sample, sequenced in a study of CD8+ T cells in alopecia areata. cDNA prepared by RNA extraction and subsequent reverse transcription served as the template for sequencing. Assay: immunoSEQ multiplex PCR; the TCRdb copy retains only in-frame clones and omits some. The sample contains 100,000 to 150,000 clones, around 45% of which appear only once. The sequencing input was NKG2D-low CD8+ T cells sorted from blood. The source is a human donor with alopecia areata.

The CDR3 bases are TGTGCCAGCGGGACTAGCGGCAACTACGAGCAGTACTTC. This translates into CASGTSGNYEQYF. This chain connects TRBV2 to TRBJ2-7; 11 bases fit TRBD2. CDR3 length: 13 residues. Looked up from germline, CDR1 is SNHLY and CDR2 is FYNNEI. The V segment lost 8 bases and the J segment 3 bases; nucleotides outside the gene matches: 3.

The CDR3 sequence is CSVVQGLTGELFF. The CDR3 coding sequence is TGCAGCGTTGTACAGGGGTTAACCGGGGAGCTGTTTTTT. This chain uses TRBV29-1 with TRBJ2-2; 7 positions match TRBD1. The CDR3 is 13 residues long. The junction had 4 bases not matched to a gene; V was cut back by 4 bases and J by 5 bases. Germline-derived CDR1 and CDR2 are SQVTM and ANQGSEA.

The J gene is TRBJ1-1, the V gene TRBV27, with D perhaps matching TRBD1 (6 bases). Trimming removed 6 bases at V and 5 bases at J, with 10 bases between. This CDR3 contains 12 residues. Germline assignment: CDR1 MNHEY and CDR2 SMNVEV (reference sequence). In nucleotides, the CDR3 is TGTGCCAGCAGGGCCCAGGGGACTGAAGCTTTCTTT. This translates into CASRAQGTEAFF.

This clone showed up just a few times. V and J are TRBV28 and TRBJ2-7, with unresolved D. CDR3 length equals 13 residues. The germline gives CDR1 MDHEN, CDR2 SYDVKM. The V end was cut by 2 bases, the J end by 5 bases, with 10 bases between. CDR3 sequence reads: CASSLRQTHEQYF. The CDR3 DNA is TGTGCCAGCAGTTTAAGGCAAACCCACGAGCAGTACTTC.

This clone was seen a few times. The chain has TRBV29-1 and TRBJ2-5; D gene uncertain. CDR3 size: 14 residues. Germline V CDR1 and CDR2: SQVTM, ANQGSEA. Deletions cut 0 bases from V and 4 bases from J, with 12 bases between. The DNA for the CDR3 is TGCAGCGTTGAAGAAATGGCCCCTGGAGAGACCCAGTACTTC. Its translation is CSVEEMAPGETQYF.

The J gene is TRBJ1-5, the V gene TRBV5-6; TRBD1 is a possible D gene (5 bases). The CDR3 has 14 amino acids. Trimming pared 5 bases from V and 11 bases from J, leaving 20 bases between. Germline V gene sequence: CDR1 SGHDT, CDR2 YYEEEE. The CDR3 DNA follows: TGTGCCAGCAGTGAAGGGGCGGCTAGCTCGGCCCAGCATTTT. Its translation: CASSEGAASSAQHF.

This chain joins TRBV6-5 and TRBJ1-2; unclear D gene. The V gene's germline CDR1 is MNHEY and CDR2 SVGAGI. V was trimmed by 6 bases and J by 5 bases, leaving 13 bases between them. The CDR3 spans 13 residues. The CDR3 nucleotides are TGTGCCAGCAGGGGAGGGTTGGGGTATGGCTACACCTTC. Translated: CASRGGLGYGYTF.

This chain connects TRBV30 to TRBJ1-5; D gene uncertain. Germline lookup yields CDR1 GTSNPN and CDR2 SVGIG (reference sequence). Between the trimmed V and J ends, which lost 5 bases and 4 bases, there was a span of 9 bases. The CDR3 has 12 residues. This CDR3 reads CAWGLENQPQHF. In DNA, the CDR3 is TGTGCCTGGGGACTGGAAAATCAGCCCCAGCATTTT.

J is TRBJ2-3 and V is TRBV2; D gene ambiguous. The CDR3 spans 13 residues. From germline, CDR1 is SNHLY and CDR2 FYNNEI. The V end lost 6 bases, the J end lost 0 bases, and 7 bases lay between the germline ends. In DNA, the CDR3 is TGTGCCAGCAGCCTACTAAGCACAGATACGCAGTATTTT. Its protein is CASSLLSTDTQYF.

Only a few counts were recorded for this clone. The chain is built from TRBV29-1 and TRBJ2-1, with D perhaps matching TRBD2 (6 bases). The CDR3 runs 14 residues. V was pared by 4 bases and J by 0 bases, with 10 bases between. The germline CDR1 and CDR2 sequences are SQVTM and ANQGSEA. The CDR3 DNA sequence: TGCAGCGTTGTTGGGGGAGGCTCCTACAATGAGCAGTTCTTC. It specifies CSVVGGGSYNEQFF.

This chain connects TRBV6-5 to TRBJ2-1; 11 nucleotides line up with TRBD2. After removal of 4 bases from V and 4 bases from J, the junction contained 3 bases not matched to a gene. Germline V gene data show CDR1 as MNHEY and CDR2 as SVGAGI. The CDR3 sequence is 15 residues long. The CDR3 region is CASSFGTSGYNEQFF. CDR3 sequence (DNA): TGTGCCAGCAGTTTCGGGACTAGCGGTTACAATGAGCAGTTCTTC.

This clone was seen a single time. The chain has TRBV29-1 and TRBJ2-7, with D hard to call. This CDR3 region has 15 residues. Germline V CDR1 and CDR2: SQVTM, ANQGSEA. Trimming took 1 base from V and 3 from J, leaving 16 bases between them. CDR3 sequence reads: CSVEAGPGQNYEQYF. For the CDR3, the DNA is TGCAGCGTTGAAGCCGGACCCGGGCAGAACTACGAGCAGTACTTC.

The rearrangement joins TRBV5-1 to TRBJ2-3; TRBD1 matches at 7 bases. V gave up 1 base and J gave up 1 base; unmatched junction bases: 3. The CDR3 sequence is 15 residues long. Germline V gene sequence: CDR1 SGHRS, CDR2 YFSETQ. The DNA of the CDR3 is TGCGCCAGCAGCTTGAGGGACAGAGGCACAGATACGCAGTATTTT. This translates into CASSLRDRGTDTQYF.

Comment on this clone: Other DNA sequences in the sample encode the same CDR3. The rearrangement joins TRBV29-1 to TRBJ1-1; D remains unclear. Trimming stripped 6 bases from V and 3 bases from J, with 5 bases between. Germline CDR1 is SQVTM and CDR2 is ANQGSEA. The CDR3 has 10 residues. The CDR3 loop is CSVVDTEAFF. In DNA, the CDR3 is TGCAGCGTCGTCGACACTGAAGCTTTCTTT.

This rearrangement joins TRBV29-1 to TRBJ2-1, with 13 bases lining up with TRBD2. CDR1 is SQVTM and CDR2 is ANQGSEA in the germline V gene. The CDR3 has 14 amino acids. Trimming removed 2 bases from V and 7 bases from J; junction bases left unmatched: 2. The CDR3 DNA is TGCAGCGTTGAAACTAGCGGGAGGGATAATGAGCAGTTCTTC. Protein product: CSVETSGRDNEQFF.

This sequence joins TRBV29-1 and TRBJ1-2; D is perhaps TRBD1 (5 bases). Germline V CDR1 and CDR2: SQVTM, ANQGSEA. V dropped 2 bases and J dropped 5 bases, with 12 bases sitting between them. The CDR3 loop spans 13 amino acids. CDR3 nucleotides: TGCAGCGTTGAACGAGCGGGACCTTATGGCTACACCTTC. Protein sequence: CSVERAGPYGYTF.